Included here is one T cell receptor beta chain sequence, with context. Its specific antigen is unknown. Base qualities are not recorded, but no much larger clone differs from it by a single base. The data stem from a study of cytomegalovirus exposure and HLA in healthy donors (dated by TCRdb to the late 2010s). Study-wide context: According to an earlier analysis of several hundred of the donors, about 179 million T cells yielded approximately 120 million unique TCR beta sequences and approximately 300 Gb of sequence data. An early release that covered roughly 600 HLA-typed donors contained about 300 gigabases of sequencing data and approximately 85 million unique TCR sequences. The genetic ancestry cluster associated with self-reported Caucasian donors included 81% of the 300 to 450 genotyped donors. The aim of the study was to test whether cataloging public T cell receptors could identify signatures of past pathogen exposure. The T cell repertoires of several hundred subjects were profiled by immunosequencing and related to cytomegalovirus serostatus. Along with the roughly 710-subject first cohort, a separate validation cohort of over a hundred different subjects was used. To predict cytomegalovirus infection status, the study brought together high-throughput TCR immunosequencing, statistical association of individual TCRs with disease status, and machine learning. A later analysis re-analyzed previously published TCR beta repertoires from 666 donors and added high-resolution HLA genotyping to study TCR occurrence patterns. Rather than drawing on any new phenotypic data, the later analysis identified candidate immune exposures from TCR beta sequences and the way those sequences occurred across donors. An earlier analysis of approximately 630 of the donors applied high-throughput TCR beta sequencing to assess whether each TCR beta V gene segment acted as functional or pseudogenic. Alongside the repertoire data, information on donor age, sex, ethnicity and CMV serostatus was compiled. A later genetic analysis took genome-wide SNP genotypes for about 60% of the roughly 670 donors and used that subset as a discovery cohort. All discovery cohort repertoires had been generated using a single sequencing platform. Both class I and class II loci were covered by HLA typing, at four-digit resolution. Typing coverage varied by locus: roughly 620-640 donors for A, B, C, DRB1 and DQB1; 522 for DQA1; around 610 for DPA1; 450 to 480 for DPB1. A handful of DR-DQ haplotypes were handled as single units for association and clustering because linkage in the cohort was strong. Among some 400 genotyped donors of the cohort, an average of around 220,000 unique TCR beta nucleotide sequences was sequenced per donor, of which 15% to 20% were non-productive. The paper's findings and limits, for the study overall: In a later analysis, about 16,000 TCR beta sequences were associated with specific HLA alleles at a false discovery rate of 0.05. An association between a missense DCLRE1C variant and V-gene and J-gene trimming of TCR beta chains was found in a later genetic analysis and replicated in an independent cohort. The authors suggested that the approach could potentially be extended to other disease states and immunological phenotypes. Roughly uniform sequencing depth across donors was assumed in presence/absence analyses, although this assumption may not hold. A later analysis reported that several top co-occurrence clusters appeared linked to parvovirus B19, influenza, CMV and Epstein-Barr virus. A later analysis found that TCR association rates varied across HLA loci, with DRB1 alleles showing the most associated TCRs and HLA-C alleles the fewest. In an earlier analysis of some 500 of the donors, most TCR beta V segments appeared in productive rearrangements about 90% or about 30% of the time, broadly matching IMGT annotations. Cytomegalovirus status was reported to be diagnosed by the classifier with high specificity and sensitivity in both the original and validation cohorts. In a later analysis, most CMV-associated TCR beta chains were found to appear HLA-restricted, with HLA associations seemingly driven largely by CMV exposure. Only TCR beta chains were sequenced in this cohort, and the absence of alpha or paired-chain data limited detectable features. Compared with equally common non-associated chains, HLA-associated TCR beta chains in a later analysis were more clonally expanded and had lower generation probabilities. A group of highly shared sequence variants was considered likely to be a technical artifact of the sequencing pipeline. Immune exposure information for the cohort was limited to CMV serostatus. The earlier analysis of fewer than 750 of the donors excluded around 17 rarely observed V segments, including chromosome 9 orphons, because counts were too low. Because some donors lacked HLA typing at each locus, the association tests relied only on the typed subset. Compared with the 666-donor mean, donors in an Asian-associated ancestry cluster had fewer N-insertions in productive TCRs, according to a later genetic analysis. The 87-base-pair reads could not distinguish some IMGT-functional V segments, including TRBV6-2 and TRBV6-3, so those segments were excluded. In vitro tests confirmed that a few of the cytomegalovirus-associated TCR beta chains recognize cytomegalovirus antigens. In the study, around 160 TCR beta chains were listed as associated with cytomegalovirus. Most TCR sequences were observed very rarely across donors, whereas some public TCRs were present in many individuals. When HLA alleles, especially DR and DQ, strongly co-occurred, attributing TCR associations to individual alleles was difficult. Linkage disequilibrium might explain the correlated functional status among segregating V segments, but an unknown experimental factor could not be ruled out. A further reported finding was that TCR beta sequences accurately predicted the HLA-A and HLA-B alleles for most subjects in the first cohort.

The cohort was made up of approximately 670 healthy bone marrow donors. All cohort members were sampled while nominally healthy, although unrecorded immune exposures were likely present. The donor tested CMV seropositive, placing the donor among the 310 or so seropositive members of the cohort. A peripheral blood sample was collected from each donor, and TCR beta sequencing was performed on peripheral blood mononuclear cells. Genomic DNA extraction from the blood cell samples was performed with the Qiagen DNeasy Blood Extraction Kit. Reading from cysteine to phenylalanine, the CDR3 counts 17 amino acids. The only DNA kept is the CDR3, 51 bases in frame from the first base. A distance of 14 bases separates the germline ends of V and J, which lose 3 bases and 0 bases respectively. Taken from the germline V gene, the CDR1 and CDR2 loops are MNHNS and SASEGT. Libraries came from the immunoSEQ multiplex PCR assay. For the multiplex PCR, a mixture combining 60 forward primers for TCR Vbeta segments and 13 reverse primers for TCR Jbeta segments was used. A multiplex PCR assay on genomic DNA amplified the CDR3 region of rearranged TCR beta genes. Amplified TCR beta libraries were sequenced as 87-base-pair reads on the Illumina HiSeq System. Processing in the source paper ran as follows. Across the 500 to 750 repertoires, a later analysis counted 78 million or so unique TCR beta chains, some 11 million of which were shared by at least two donors. To remove PCR and sequencing errors, raw reads were error-corrected and collapsed into unique sequences using a nearest-neighbor algorithm that merged closely related sequences. CDR3 sequences were aligned to IMGT reference sequences to assign V, D and J gene segments. For a sequence to be retained, a match of at least six nucleotides to both a V gene segment and a J gene segment was required. A rearrangement was called productive if the CDR3 had no stop codons and remained in frame with V and J, and every other rearrangement was called non-productive. CDR3 was defined according to IMGT convention as the region running from the second conserved V-encoded cysteine to the conserved J-encoded phenylalanine. The earlier analysis of about 530 of the donors excluded any sequence lacking an unambiguous match to a single V gene segment. In an earlier analysis of 587 of the donors, a V segment was called functional when productive rearrangements were above 56.7%, and segregating when the standard deviation between donors exceeded 5%. A statistical classification framework was built to diagnose cytomegalovirus status from the catalog of TCR beta chain sequences. V and J gene assignment, in a later analysis, came from comparing TCR nucleotide sequences with IMGT/GENE-DB human TR gene sequences. A later analysis assigned CDR3 sequences and most-parsimonious VDJ recombination scenarios with the TCRdist pipeline. A later analysis defined each TCR beta chain by its CDR3 amino acid sequence plus V-gene family, and excluded reads lacking a unique V-gene family. As a way to deal with suspected cross-contamination and a sequencing artifact, a later analysis dropped 592 nucleotide sequences that were highly shared and had low generation probability. In a later analysis, a clonal expansion index was calculated for each public chain from normalized within-repertoire ranks of inferred template counts. Generation probabilities in a later analysis came from a VDJ recombination model fitted to out-of-frame rearrangements, and those results were checked against IGoR. Hypergeometric tests were used in a later analysis to score TCR-TCR, TCR-HLA and TCR-CMV co-occurrence, with a repertoire-size bias correction applied to the TCR pairs. In a later analysis, false discovery rates were estimated by permuting HLA or CMV assignments 20 times. In a later analysis, co-occurring TCRs were grouped using DBSCAN, with TCRdist sequence similarity added in when clustering inside HLA-allele-positive subsets. Repertoires with fewer than 30,000 or more than 120,000 public chains were left out of co-occurrence clustering, as were about five repertoires with anomalous nucleotide sharing. As stored in TCRdb, this immuneACCESS dataset retains in-frame rearrangements with V and J assigned. A fraction of the clones does not appear; measured against another copy, unresolved V genes explain less than half of the discrepancy, and the remainder lacks a known reason. V, J and clone size reflect that table, while D and trimming were determined from the DNA. For this sample the table gives about 92,000 clones, of which 70% to 75% were detected only once. The ten most abundant clones make up more than 15% of the sample.

The sequencing sample was made of PBMCs. The V and J segments used are TRBV6-1 and TRBJ1-4; the D region possibly corresponds to TRBD1 (5 bases align). The clonotype was recovered from a woman aged 18-35 years in good health and CMV-seropositive. The DNA sequence follows: TGTGCCAGCAGTGAGGAGCCAAGGGGCGCAACTAATGAAAAACTGTTTTTT. Its coded protein is CASSEEPRGATNEKLFF.